Below are 2 T cell receptor beta chains sequenced from a single sample in a study of T cells in Graves' hyperthyroidism and ophthalmopathy. It was RNA transcripts that yielded the amplified TCR beta CDR3 regions. Primed by the HTBI set, a first-round RT-PCR was run on the TCR CDR3. Via MiXCR, TCRdb re-called the multiplex PCR reads, giving one row per CDR3 protein. Of approximately 630,000 distinct CDR3 sequences listed, about 16% are singletons. The sequencing input was blood. The source of these receptors is a woman aged 30 to 39 with Graves' hyperthyroidism.

The V call is TRBV19, the J call TRBJ1-1; possibly TRBD1 for D (5 bases). This CDR3 region has 11 residues. CDR1 and CDR2 from the germline V gene are LNHDA and SQIVND (reference sequence). V shed 6 bases and J shed 10 bases, with 12 bases lying between them. CDR3 sequence reads: CASSWGLLAFF. In DNA, the CDR3 is TGTGCCAGTAGCTGGGGACTCTTAGCTTTCTTT.

This clonotype was seen more than once but under ten times. The CDR3 coding sequence is TGTGCCAGCAGCCCGGAGATGGCCGAGACCCAGTACTTC. Translating gives CASSPEMAETQYF. The rearrangement links TRBV14 to TRBJ2-5; D is unclear. There are 13 residues in the CDR3. V lost 4 bases and J lost 5, with 11 bases in between. Germline-derived CDR1 and CDR2 are SGHDN and FVKESK.